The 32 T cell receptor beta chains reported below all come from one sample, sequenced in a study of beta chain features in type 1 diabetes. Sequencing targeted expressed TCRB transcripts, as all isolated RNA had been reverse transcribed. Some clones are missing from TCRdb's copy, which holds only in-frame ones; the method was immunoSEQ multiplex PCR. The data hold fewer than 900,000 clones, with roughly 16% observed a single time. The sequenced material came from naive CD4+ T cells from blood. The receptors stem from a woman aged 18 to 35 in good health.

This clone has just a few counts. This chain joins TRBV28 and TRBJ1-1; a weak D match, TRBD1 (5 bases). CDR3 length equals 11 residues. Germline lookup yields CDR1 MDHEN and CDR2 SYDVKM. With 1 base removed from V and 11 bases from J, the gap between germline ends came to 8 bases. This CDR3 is CASSLSRDAFF. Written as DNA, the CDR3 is TGTGCCAGCAGTTTATCCAGGGATGCTTTCTTT.

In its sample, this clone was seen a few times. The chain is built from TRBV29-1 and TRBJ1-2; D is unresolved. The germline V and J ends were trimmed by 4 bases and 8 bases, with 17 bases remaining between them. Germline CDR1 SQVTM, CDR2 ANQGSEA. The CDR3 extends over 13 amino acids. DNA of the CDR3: TGCAGCGTTGGCTTCGAGGGTTTAGGAGGCTACACCTTC. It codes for CSVGFEGLGGYTF.

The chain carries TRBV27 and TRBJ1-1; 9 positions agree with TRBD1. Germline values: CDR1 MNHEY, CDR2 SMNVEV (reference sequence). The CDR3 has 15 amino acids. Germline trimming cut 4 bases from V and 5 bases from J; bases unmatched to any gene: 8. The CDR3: CASSYGDRVGTEAFF. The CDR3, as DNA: TGTGCCAGCAGTTATGGGGACAGGGTTGGAACTGAAGCTTTCTTT.

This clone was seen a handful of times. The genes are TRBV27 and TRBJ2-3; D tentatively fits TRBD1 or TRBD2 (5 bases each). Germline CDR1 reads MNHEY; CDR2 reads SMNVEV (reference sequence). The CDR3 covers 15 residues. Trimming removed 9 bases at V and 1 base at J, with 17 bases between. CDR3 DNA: TGTGCCAGTGGGACCTCTAAGTACCGCACAGATACGCAGTATTTT. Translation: CASGTSKYRTDTQYF.

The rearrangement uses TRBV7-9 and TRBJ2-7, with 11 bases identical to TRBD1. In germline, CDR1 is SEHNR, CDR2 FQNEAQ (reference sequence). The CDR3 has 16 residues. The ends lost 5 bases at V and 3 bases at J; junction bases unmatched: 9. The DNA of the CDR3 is TGTGCCAGCAGCGCCTGGACAGGGGGCGCTTTCTACGAGCAGTACTTC. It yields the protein CASSAWTGGAFYEQYF. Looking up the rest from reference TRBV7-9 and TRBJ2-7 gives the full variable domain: DTGVSQNPRHKITKRGQNVTFRCDPISEHNRLYWYRQTLGQGPEFLTYFQNEAQLEKSRLLSDRFSAERPKGSFSTLEIQRTEQGDSAMYLCASSAWTGGAFYEQYFGPGTRLTVT.

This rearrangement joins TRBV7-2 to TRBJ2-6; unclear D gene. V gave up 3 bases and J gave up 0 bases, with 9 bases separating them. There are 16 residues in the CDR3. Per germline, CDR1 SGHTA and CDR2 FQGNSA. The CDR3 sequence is CASSFGQHSGANVLTF. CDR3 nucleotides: TGTGCCAGCAGCTTTGGGCAGCACTCTGGGGCCAACGTCCTGACTTTC.

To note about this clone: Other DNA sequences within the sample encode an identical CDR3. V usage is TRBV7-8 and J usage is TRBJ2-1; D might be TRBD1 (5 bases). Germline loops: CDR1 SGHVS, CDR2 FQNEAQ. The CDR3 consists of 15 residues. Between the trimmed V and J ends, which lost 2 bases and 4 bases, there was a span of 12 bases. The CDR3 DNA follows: TGTGCCAGCAGCTTATCTGGACACCCATACAATGAGCAGTTCTTC. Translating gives CASSLSGHPYNEQFF.

CDR3 sequence reads: CASSYRAYLNEQFF. Here the CDR3 DNA reads TGTGCCAGCAGTTACAGGGCCTATCTCAATGAGCAGTTCTTC. This chain joins TRBV6-5 and TRBJ2-1, with D uncertain. The V and J ends lost 2 bases and 6 bases respectively, with 11 bases between them. Germline CDR1 reads MNHEY; CDR2 reads SVGAGI. The CDR3 consists of 14 residues.

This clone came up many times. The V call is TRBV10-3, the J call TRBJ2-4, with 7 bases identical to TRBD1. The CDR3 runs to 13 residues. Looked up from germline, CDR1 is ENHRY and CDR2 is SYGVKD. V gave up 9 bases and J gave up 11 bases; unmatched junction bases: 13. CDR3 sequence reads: CAIGRGGAGVQYF. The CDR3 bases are TGTGCCATAGGAAGAGGGGGCGCGGGCGTTCAGTACTTC.

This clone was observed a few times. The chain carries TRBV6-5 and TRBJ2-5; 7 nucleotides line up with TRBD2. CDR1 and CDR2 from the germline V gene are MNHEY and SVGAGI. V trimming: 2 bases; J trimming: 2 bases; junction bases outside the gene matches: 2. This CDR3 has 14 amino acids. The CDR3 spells CASSYEGGQETQYF. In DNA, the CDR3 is TGTGCCAGCAGTTACGAGGGAGGGCAAGAGACCCAGTACTTC.

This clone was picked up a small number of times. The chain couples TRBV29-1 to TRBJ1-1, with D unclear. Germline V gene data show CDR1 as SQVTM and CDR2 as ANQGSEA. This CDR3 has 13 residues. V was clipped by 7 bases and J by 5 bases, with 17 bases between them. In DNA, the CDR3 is TGCAGCGCCAGGATGGGAGGTCAAACTGAAGCTTTCTTT. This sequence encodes CSARMGGQTEAFF. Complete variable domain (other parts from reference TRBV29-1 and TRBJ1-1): SAVISQKPSRDICQRGTSLTIQCQVDSQVTMMFWYRQQPGQSLTLIATANQGSEATYESGFVIDKFPISRPNLTFSTLTVSNMSPEDSSIYLCSARMGGQTEAFFGQGTRLTVV.

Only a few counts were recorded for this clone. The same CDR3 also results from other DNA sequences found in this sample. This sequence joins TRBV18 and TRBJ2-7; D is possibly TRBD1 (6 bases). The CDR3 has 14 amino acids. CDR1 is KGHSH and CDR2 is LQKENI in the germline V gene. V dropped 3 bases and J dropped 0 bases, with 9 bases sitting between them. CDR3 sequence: CASSPQGSSYEQYF. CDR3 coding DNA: TGTGCCAGCTCACCTCAGGGGAGCTCCTACGAGCAGTACTTC. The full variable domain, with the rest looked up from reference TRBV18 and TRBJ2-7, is NAGVMQNPRHLVRRRGQEARLRCSPMKGHSHVYWYRQLPEEGLKFMVYLQKENIIDESGMPKERFSAEFPKEGPSILRIQQVVRGDSAAYFCASSPQGSSYEQYFGPGTRLTVT.

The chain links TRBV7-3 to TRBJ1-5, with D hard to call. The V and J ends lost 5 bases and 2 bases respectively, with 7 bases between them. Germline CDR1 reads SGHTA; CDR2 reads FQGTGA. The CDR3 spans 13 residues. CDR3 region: CASSQDRNQPQHF. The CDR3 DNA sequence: TGTGCCAGCAGCCAAGACCGCAATCAGCCCCAGCATTTT.

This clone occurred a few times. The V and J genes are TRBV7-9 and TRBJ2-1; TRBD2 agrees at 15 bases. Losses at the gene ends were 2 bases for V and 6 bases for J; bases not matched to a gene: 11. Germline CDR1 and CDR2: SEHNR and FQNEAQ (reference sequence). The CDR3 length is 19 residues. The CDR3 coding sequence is TGTGCCAGCAGCTTAATAGTGTCGGTGGGACTAGCGGGAGGCAATGAGCAGTTCTTC. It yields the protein CASSLIVSVGLAGGNEQFF.

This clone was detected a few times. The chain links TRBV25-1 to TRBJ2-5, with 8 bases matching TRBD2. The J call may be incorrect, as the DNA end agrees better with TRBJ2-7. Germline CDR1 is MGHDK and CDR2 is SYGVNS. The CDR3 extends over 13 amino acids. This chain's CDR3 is CASASGGRYEQYF. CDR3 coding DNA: TGTGCCAGCGCTTCGGGGGGGAGGTACGAGCAGTACTTC.

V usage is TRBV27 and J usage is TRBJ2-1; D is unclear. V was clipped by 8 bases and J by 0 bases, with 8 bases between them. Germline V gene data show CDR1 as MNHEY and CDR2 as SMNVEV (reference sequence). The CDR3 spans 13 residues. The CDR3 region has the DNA TGTGCCAGCCGAGAGAGCTCCTACAATGAGCAGTTCTTC. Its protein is CASRESSYNEQFF.

The CDR3 here is CASSLEPDFTGELFF. The CDR3, as DNA: TGTGCCAGCAGCTTGGAGCCGGACTTCACCGGGGAGCTGTTTTTT. This chain joins TRBV5-6 and TRBJ2-2; weak D call: TRBD2 (5 bases). The V gene's germline CDR1 is SGHDT and CDR2 YYEEEE. This CDR3 has 15 amino acids. With 0 bases removed from V and 4 bases from J, the gap between germline ends came to 10 bases.

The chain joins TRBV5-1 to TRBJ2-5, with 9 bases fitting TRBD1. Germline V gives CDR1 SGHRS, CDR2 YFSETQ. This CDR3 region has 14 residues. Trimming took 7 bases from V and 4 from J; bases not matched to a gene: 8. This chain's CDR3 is CASGTGRAGETQYF. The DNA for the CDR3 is TGCGCCAGCGGGACAGGGCGGGCGGGAGAGACCCAGTACTTC.

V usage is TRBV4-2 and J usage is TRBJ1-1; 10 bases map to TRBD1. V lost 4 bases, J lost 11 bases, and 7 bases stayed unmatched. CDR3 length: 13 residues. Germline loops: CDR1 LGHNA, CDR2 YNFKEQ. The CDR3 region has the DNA TGTGCCAGCAGCCCCCCCGGGACAGGGGATGCTTTCTTT. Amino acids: CASSPPGTGDAFF.

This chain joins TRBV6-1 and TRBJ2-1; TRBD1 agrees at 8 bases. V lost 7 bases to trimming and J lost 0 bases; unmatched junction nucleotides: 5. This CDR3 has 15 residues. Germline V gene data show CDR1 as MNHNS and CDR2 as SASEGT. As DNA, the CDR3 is TGTGCCAGCACTCGACAGGGGTTCTCCTACAATGAGCAGTTCTTC. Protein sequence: CASTRQGFSYNEQFF.

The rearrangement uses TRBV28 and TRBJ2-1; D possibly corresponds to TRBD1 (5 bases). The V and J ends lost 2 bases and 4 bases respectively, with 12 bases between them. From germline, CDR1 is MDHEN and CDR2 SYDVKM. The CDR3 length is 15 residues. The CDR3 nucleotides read TGTGCCAGCAGTTTAAAACGTCCAGGGTACAATGAGCAGTTCTTC. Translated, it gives CASSLKRPGYNEQFF.

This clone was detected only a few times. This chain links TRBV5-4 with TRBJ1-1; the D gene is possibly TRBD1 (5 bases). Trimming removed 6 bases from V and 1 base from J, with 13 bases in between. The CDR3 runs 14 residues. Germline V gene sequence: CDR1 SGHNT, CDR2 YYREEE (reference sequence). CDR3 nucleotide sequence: TGTGCCAGCACCCCTTATCAGGGGAACACTGAAGCTTTCTTT. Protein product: CASTPYQGNTEAFF. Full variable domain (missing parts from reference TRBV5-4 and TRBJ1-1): ETGVTQSPTHLIKTRGQQVTLRCSSQSGHNTVSWYQQALGQGPQFIFQYYREEENGRGNFPPRFSGLQFPNYSSELNVNALELDDSALYLCASTPYQGNTEAFFGQGTRLTVV.

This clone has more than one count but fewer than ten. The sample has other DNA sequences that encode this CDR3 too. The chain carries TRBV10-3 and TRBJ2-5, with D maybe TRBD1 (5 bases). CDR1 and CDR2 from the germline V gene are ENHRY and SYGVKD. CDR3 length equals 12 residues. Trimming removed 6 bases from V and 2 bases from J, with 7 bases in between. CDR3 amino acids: CAISQGQETQYF. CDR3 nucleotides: TGTGCCATCAGCCAGGGACAAGAGACCCAGTACTTC.

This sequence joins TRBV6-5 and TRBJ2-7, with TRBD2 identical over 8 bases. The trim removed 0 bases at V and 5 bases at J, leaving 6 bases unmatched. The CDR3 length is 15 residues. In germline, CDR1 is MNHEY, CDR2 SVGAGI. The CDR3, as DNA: TGTGCCAGCAGTTACTCCGGGACTAGAGGCGACGAGCAGTACTTC. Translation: CASSYSGTRGDEQYF.

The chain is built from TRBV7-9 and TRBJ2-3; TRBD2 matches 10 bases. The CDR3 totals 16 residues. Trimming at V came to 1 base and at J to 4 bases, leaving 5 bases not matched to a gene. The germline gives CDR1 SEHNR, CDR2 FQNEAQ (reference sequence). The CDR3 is CASSLGASGSPDTQYF. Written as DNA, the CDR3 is TGTGCCAGCAGCTTAGGAGCTAGCGGGAGCCCAGATACGCAGTATTTT.

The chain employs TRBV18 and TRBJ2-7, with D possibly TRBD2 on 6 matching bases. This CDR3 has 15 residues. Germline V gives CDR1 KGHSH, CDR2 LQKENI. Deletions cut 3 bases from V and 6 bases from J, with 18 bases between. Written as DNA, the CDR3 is TGTGCCAGCTCACCGACAGTCCTGCCCGGGGGCGAGCAGTACTTC. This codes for CASSPTVLPGGEQYF.

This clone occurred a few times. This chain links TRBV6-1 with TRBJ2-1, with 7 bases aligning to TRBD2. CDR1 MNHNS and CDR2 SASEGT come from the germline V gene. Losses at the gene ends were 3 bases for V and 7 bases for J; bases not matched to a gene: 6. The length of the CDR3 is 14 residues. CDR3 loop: CASSEREFSNEQFF. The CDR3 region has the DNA TGTGCCAGCAGTGAGCGGGAGTTTAGTAATGAGCAGTTCTTC.

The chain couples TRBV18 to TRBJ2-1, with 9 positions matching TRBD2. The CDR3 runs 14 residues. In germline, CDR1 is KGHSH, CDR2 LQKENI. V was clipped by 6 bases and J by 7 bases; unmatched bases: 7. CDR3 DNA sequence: TGTGCCAGCTCGAGACTAGCGGAGGGGAATGAGCAGTTCTTC. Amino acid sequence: CASSRLAEGNEQFF.

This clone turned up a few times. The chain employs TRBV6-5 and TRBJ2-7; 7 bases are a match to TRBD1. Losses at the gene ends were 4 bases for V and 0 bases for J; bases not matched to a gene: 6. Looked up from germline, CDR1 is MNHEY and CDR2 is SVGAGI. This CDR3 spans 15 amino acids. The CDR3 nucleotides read TGTGCCAGCAGTTCTCACAGGGGAAGCTCCTACGAGCAGTACTTC. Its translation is CASSSHRGSSYEQYF.

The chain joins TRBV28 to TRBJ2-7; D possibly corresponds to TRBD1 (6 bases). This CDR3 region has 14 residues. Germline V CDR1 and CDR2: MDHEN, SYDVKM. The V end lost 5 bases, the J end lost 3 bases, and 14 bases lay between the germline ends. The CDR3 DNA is TGTGCCAGCAGTGCCACAGGGACCGACTACGAGCAGTACTTC. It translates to CASSATGTDYEQYF.

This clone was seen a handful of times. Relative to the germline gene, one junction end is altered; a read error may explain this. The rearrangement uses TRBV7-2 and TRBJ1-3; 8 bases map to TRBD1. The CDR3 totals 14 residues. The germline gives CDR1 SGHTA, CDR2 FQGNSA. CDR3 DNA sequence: TGTGCCAGCAGCTCCTGGGGGGGACAGGCCGGATTTGATTTT. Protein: CASSSWGGQAGFDF.

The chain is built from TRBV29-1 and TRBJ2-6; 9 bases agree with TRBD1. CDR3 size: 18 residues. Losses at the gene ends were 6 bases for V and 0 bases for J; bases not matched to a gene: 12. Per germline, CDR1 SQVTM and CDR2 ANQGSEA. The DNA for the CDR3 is TGCAGCGTCCCTATTCACGGGACAGGGCTCTCTGGGGCCAACGTCCTGACTTTC. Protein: CSVPIHGTGLSGANVLTF.